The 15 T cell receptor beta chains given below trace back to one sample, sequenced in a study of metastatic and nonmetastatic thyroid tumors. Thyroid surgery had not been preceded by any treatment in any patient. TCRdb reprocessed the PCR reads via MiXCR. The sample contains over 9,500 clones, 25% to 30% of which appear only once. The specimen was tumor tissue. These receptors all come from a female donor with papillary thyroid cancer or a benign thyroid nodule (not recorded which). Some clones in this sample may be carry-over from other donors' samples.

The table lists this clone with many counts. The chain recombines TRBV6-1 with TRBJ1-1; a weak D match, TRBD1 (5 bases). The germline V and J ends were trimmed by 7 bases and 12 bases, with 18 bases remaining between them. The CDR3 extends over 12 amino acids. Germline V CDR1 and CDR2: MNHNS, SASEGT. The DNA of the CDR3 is TGTGCCAGCACTTTAACCGGGGGAAAGACTTTCTTT. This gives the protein CASTLTGGKTFF.

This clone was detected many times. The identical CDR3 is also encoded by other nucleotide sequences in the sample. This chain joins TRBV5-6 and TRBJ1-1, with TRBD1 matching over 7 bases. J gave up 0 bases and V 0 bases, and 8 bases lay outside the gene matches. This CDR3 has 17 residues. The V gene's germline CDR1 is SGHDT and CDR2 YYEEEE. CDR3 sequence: CASSLEYSGQLNTEAFF. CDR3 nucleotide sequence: TGTGCCAGCAGCTTGGAATACTCGGGACAGTTGAACACTGAAGCTTTCTTT.

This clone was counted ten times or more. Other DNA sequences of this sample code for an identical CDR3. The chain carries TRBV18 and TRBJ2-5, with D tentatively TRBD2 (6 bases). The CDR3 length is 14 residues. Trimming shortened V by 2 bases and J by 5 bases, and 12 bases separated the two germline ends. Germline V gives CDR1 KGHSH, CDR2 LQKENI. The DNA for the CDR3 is TGTGCCAGCTCACCAGGGGGAGGCGAGGAGACCCAGTACTTC. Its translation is CASSPGGGEETQYF.

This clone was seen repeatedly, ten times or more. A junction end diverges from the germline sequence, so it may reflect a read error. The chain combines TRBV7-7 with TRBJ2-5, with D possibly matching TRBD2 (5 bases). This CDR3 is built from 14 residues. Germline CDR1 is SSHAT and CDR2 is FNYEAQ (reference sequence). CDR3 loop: CASSPTDSGETQYF. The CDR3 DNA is TGTGCTAGCAGCCCAACGGACTCGGGCGAGACCCAGTACTTC.

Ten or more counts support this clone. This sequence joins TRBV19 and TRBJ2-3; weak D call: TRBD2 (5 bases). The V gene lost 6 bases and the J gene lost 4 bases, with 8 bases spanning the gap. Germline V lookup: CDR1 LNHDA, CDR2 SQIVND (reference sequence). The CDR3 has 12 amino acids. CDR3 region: CASSPGSDTQYF. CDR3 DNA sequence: TGTGCCAGTAGCCCGGGGTCAGATACGCAGTATTTT.

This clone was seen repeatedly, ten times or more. DNA of the CDR3: TGCGCCAGCAGTGACCTCGCGGCGGGAGTGGTTCTCGAGCAGTACTTC. Amino acid sequence: CASSDLAAGVVLEQYF. The chain couples TRBV10-2 to TRBJ2-7; 7 positions match TRBD2. The CDR3 loop spans 16 amino acids. The ends lost 3 bases at V and 6 bases at J; junction bases unmatched: 14. Germline-derived CDR1 and CDR2 are WSHSY and SAAADI.

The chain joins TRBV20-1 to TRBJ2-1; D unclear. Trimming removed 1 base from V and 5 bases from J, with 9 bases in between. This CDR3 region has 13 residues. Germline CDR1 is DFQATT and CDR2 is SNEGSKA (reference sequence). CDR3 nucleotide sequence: TGCAGTGCTAGAGGTCCTATCGACAATGAGCAGTTCTTC. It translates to CSARGPIDNEQFF.

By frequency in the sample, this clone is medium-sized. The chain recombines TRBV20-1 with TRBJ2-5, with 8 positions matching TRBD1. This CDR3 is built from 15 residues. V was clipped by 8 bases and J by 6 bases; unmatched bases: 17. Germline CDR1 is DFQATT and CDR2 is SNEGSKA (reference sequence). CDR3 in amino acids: CSPVFDRGGVKTQYF. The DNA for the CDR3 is TGCAGTCCAGTATTCGACAGGGGAGGTGTAAAGACCCAGTACTTC.

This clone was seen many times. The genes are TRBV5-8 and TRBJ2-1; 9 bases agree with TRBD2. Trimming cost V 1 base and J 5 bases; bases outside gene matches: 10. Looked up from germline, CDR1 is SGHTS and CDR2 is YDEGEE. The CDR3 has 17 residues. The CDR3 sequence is CASSLFVWREGDNEQFF. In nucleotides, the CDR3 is TGTGCCAGCAGCTTGTTCGTTTGGCGGGAGGGAGACAATGAGCAGTTCTTC.

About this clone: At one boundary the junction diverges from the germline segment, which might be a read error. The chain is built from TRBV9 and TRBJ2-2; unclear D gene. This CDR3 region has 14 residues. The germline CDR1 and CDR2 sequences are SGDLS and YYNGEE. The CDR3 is CASSPPKNAGELFF. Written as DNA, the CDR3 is TGTGCCAGCAGTCCCCCAAAGAACGCCGGGGAGCTGTTTTTT. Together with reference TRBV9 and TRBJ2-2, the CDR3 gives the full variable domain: DSGVTQTPKHLITATGQRVTLRCSPRSGDLSVYWYQQSLDQGLQFLIQYYNGEERAKGNILERFSAQQFPDLHSELNLSSLELGDSALYFCASSPPKNAGELFFGEGSRLTVL.

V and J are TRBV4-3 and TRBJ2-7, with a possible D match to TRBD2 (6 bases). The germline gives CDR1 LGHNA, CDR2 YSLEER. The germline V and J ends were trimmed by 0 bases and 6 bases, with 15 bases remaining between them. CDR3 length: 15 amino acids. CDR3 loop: CASSQDPGGAGEQYF. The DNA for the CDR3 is TGCGCCAGCAGCCAAGATCCAGGAGGGGCAGGCGAGCAGTACTTC.

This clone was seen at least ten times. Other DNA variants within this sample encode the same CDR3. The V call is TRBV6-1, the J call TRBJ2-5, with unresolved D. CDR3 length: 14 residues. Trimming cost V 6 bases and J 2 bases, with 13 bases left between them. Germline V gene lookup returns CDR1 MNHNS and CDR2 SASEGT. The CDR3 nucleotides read TGTGCCAGCAGCCGTCTAGGGCGGCAAGAGACCCAGTACTTC. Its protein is CASSRLGRQETQYF.

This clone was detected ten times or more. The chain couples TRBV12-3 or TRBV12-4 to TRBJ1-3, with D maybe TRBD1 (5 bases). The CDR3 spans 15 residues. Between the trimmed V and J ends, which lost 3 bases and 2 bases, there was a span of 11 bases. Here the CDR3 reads CASSFSRGAGNTIYF. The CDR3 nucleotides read TGTGCCAGCAGTTTTTCGCGGGGGGCTGGAAACACCATATATTTT.

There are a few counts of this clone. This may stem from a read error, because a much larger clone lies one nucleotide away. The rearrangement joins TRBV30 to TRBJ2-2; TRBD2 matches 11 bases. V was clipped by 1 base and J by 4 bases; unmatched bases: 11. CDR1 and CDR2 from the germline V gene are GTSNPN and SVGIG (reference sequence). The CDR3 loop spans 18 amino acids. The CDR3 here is CAWSGGNSGRGATGELFF. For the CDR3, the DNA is TGTGCCTGGAGTGGAGGAAATAGCGGGAGGGGAGCCACCGGGGAGCTGTTTTTT.

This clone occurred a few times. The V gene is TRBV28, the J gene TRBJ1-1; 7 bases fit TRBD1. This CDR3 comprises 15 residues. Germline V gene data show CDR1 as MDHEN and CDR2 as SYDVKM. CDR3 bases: TGTGCAGCGAATACGGGACAGACCTTTAACACTGAAGCTTTCTTT. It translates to CAANTGQTFNTEAFF.